The clone carrying this TCR beta chain was detected ten times or more. TCRdb independently ran MiXCR on the RT-PCR reads; one entry per CDR3 protein. The sample holds around 570,000 distinct CDR3 sequences, roughly 8.2% seen once. The data were taken from a study of response to subunit inactivated influenza vaccine. V lost 6 bases to trimming and J lost 4 bases, with 12 bases between them. The CDR3 sequence is 14 residues long. Germline V lookup: CDR1 MNHNS, CDR2 SASEGT. The rearrangement joins TRBV6-1 to TRBJ2-2, with D perhaps matching TRBD2 (6 bases). The sequenced sample was PBMCs from blood, obtained roughly 24 months after vaccination. This receptor was obtained from a man aged 50 to 69 who received an inactivated influenza vaccine. CDR3 residues: CASSSGRSTGELFF. Written as DNA, the CDR3 is TGTGCCAGCAGCAGCGGGCGGTCCACCGGGGAGCTGTTTTTT.